The 21 T cell receptor beta chains below come from one sample, sequenced in a study of cytomegalovirus exposure and HLA in healthy donors. The PCR used 60 Vbeta and 13 Jbeta primers. Only in-frame clones appear in the TCRdb table, and some are missing; sequencing was by immunoSEQ multiplex PCR. The data show more than 95,000 clones, with 77% seen just once and roughly 8.6% held by the top ten. Sequences were obtained from PBMCs. The receptors were gathered from a woman between 35 and 50 years old in good health and CMV-seropositive.

CDR3 coding DNA: TGCGCCAGCAGCTCGTTCGGGGGTAGCACAGATACGCAGTATTTT. Protein: CASSSFGGSTDTQYF. The chain is built from TRBV5-1 and TRBJ2-3; D might be TRBD2 (6 bases). The V gene's germline CDR1 is SGHRS and CDR2 YFSETQ. The V and J ends lost 3 bases and 0 bases respectively, with 11 bases between them. The CDR3 is 15 residues long.

V usage is TRBV5-5 and J usage is TRBJ1-3; D gene uncertain. In germline, CDR1 is SGHKS, CDR2 YYEKEE (reference sequence). The V end lost 7 bases, the J end lost 0 bases, and 14 bases lay between the germline ends. The CDR3 extends over 15 amino acids. CDR3 loop: CASRRGRDSGNTIYF. The CDR3 DNA follows: TGTGCCAGCCGGCGGGGAAGAGACTCTGGAAACACCATATATTTT.

V gene TRBV28 combines with J gene TRBJ2-5; TRBD1 agrees at 7 bases. The CDR3 runs to 15 residues. CDR1 is MDHEN and CDR2 is SYDVKM in the germline V gene. V was clipped by 10 bases and J by 2 bases; unmatched bases: 13. The CDR3 protein is CATQLLGTAQETQYF. The DNA for the CDR3 is TGTGCCACACAACTTCTCGGGACAGCGCAAGAGACCCAGTACTTC.

This rearrangement joins TRBV27 to TRBJ2-7; 10 bases fit TRBD1. Germline lookup yields CDR1 MNHEY and CDR2 SMNVEV (reference sequence). V lost 8 bases to trimming and J lost 1 base; unmatched junction nucleotides: 5. This CDR3 region has 14 residues. The CDR3 here is CASRRDRGSYEQYF. The DNA for the CDR3 is TGTGCCAGCCGACGGGACAGGGGATCCTACGAGCAGTACTTC.

CDR3 loop: CASSSQREGLETQYF. The CDR3 coding sequence is TGTGCCAGTAGTAGTCAGCGGGAGGGCCTGGAGACCCAGTACTTC. The chain combines TRBV19 with TRBJ2-5, with 10 bases lining up with TRBD2. The CDR3 is 15 amino acids. Unmatched junction bases numbered 7, after V lost 4 bases and J lost 5 bases. Germline values: CDR1 LNHDA, CDR2 SQIVND (reference sequence).

V usage is TRBV20-1 and J usage is TRBJ2-1, with D possibly being TRBD1 (5 bases). Looked up from germline, CDR1 is DFQATT and CDR2 is SNEGSKA (reference sequence). The CDR3 extends over 11 amino acids. V was pared by 2 bases and J by 8 bases, with 7 bases between. In nucleotides, the CDR3 is TGCAGTGCTAGACAGGGCCATGAGCAGTTCTTC. Translation gives CSARQGHEQFF.

This chain connects TRBV5-5 to TRBJ2-7; D possibly corresponds to TRBD2 (5 bases). This CDR3 region has 15 residues. Trimming stripped 4 bases from V and 1 base from J, with 15 bases between. Germline CDR1 SGHKS, CDR2 YYEKEE (reference sequence). CDR3 region: CASSVGSFGSYEQYF. In DNA form, the CDR3 reads TGTGCCAGCAGCGTTGGGAGTTTTGGTTCCTACGAGCAGTACTTC. Supplemented by reference TRBV5-5 and TRBJ2-7, the full variable domain reads DAGVTQSPTHLIKTRGQQVTLRCSPISGHKSVSWYQQVLGQGPQFIFQYYEKEERGRGNFPDRFSARQFPNYSSELNVNALLLGDSALYLCASSVGSFGSYEQYFGPGTRLTVT.

This chain connects TRBV9 to TRBJ2-4, with 10 bases matching TRBD1. With V trimmed by 2 bases and J by 1 base, 6 bases remained unmatched. Per the germline V gene, CDR1 is SGDLS and CDR2 is YYNGEE. The CDR3 runs 17 residues. CDR3: CASSVSPGQGAKNIQYF. In DNA, the CDR3 is TGTGCCAGCAGCGTCAGCCCGGGACAGGGGGCCAAAAACATTCAGTACTTC. Together with reference TRBV9 and TRBJ2-4, the CDR3 gives the full variable domain: DSGVTQTPKHLITATGQRVTLRCSPRSGDLSVYWYQQSLDQGLQFLIQYYNGEERAKGNILERFSAQQFPDLHSELNLSSLELGDSALYFCASSVSPGQGAKNIQYFGAGTRLSVL.

The chain combines TRBV28 with TRBJ2-7, with 9 positions matching TRBD1. Looked up from germline, CDR1 is MDHEN and CDR2 is SYDVKM. Trimming cost V 6 bases and J 8 bases; bases outside gene matches: 11. This CDR3 is built from 14 residues. The CDR3 here is CASREGQGYLKQYF. The CDR3, as DNA: TGTGCCAGCAGGGAGGGACAGGGCTACCTCAAGCAGTACTTC.

V is TRBV14 and J is TRBJ2-3, with 8 bases lining up with TRBD2. Germline assignment: CDR1 SGHDN and CDR2 FVKESK. This CDR3 is 18 amino acids long. V was clipped by 0 bases and J by 2 bases; unmatched bases: 10. In DNA form, the CDR3 reads TGTGCCAGCAGCCAAGACATTATCCTAGCGGGCCTCACAGATACGCAGTATTTT. Protein: CASSQDIILAGLTDTQYF.

The chain joins TRBV6-1 to TRBJ1-5; D uncertain. The V and J ends lost 2 bases and 3 bases respectively, with 8 bases between them. Germline V gene lookup returns CDR1 MNHNS and CDR2 SASEGT. This CDR3 contains 14 residues. CDR3 bases: TGTGCCAGCAGTGAAAAGGTAGCCAATCAGCCCCAGCATTTT. It is translated as CASSEKVANQPQHF.

J is TRBJ2-7 and V is TRBV9; 7 bases fit TRBD1. V dropped 0 bases and J dropped 3; count of bases not matched to a gene: 9. There are 16 residues in the CDR3. Germline CDR1 and CDR2: SGDLS and YYNGEE. In nucleotides, the CDR3 is TGTGCCAGCAGCGTAGGGGTGACAGGGCCAAACTACGAGCAGTACTTC. This sequence encodes CASSVGVTGPNYEQYF.

The chain has TRBV19 and TRBJ2-4; D possibly corresponds to TRBD2 (5 bases). V lost 7 bases and J 8 bases, leaving 18 bases between the germline ends. CDR3 length equals 14 residues. The V gene's germline CDR1 is LNHDA and CDR2 SQIVND (reference sequence). The DNA of the CDR3 is TGTGCCAGTACCACCCGCGGGCCAAGGGACATTCAGTACTTC. It yields the protein CASTTRGPRDIQYF.

The J gene is TRBJ1-6, the V gene TRBV28, with D perhaps TRBD1 (5 bases). This CDR3 has 19 amino acids. Germline CDR1 and CDR2: MDHEN and SYDVKM. Trimming cost V 1 base and J 0 bases, with 16 bases left between them. This CDR3 is CASSLYEGGGSSYNSPLHF. The CDR3 DNA sequence: TGTGCCAGCAGTTTATACGAAGGTGGGGGGAGCTCCTATAATTCACCCCTCCACTTT. Combining the CDR3 with reference TRBV28 and TRBJ1-6 gives the whole variable domain DVKVTQSSRYLVKRTGEKVFLECVQDMDHENMFWYRQDPGLGLRLIYFSYDVKMKEKGDIPEGYSVSREKKERFSLILESASTNQTSMYLCASSLYEGGGSSYNSPLHFGNGTRLTVT.

The rearrangement uses TRBV5-1 and TRBJ2-5, with D perhaps matching TRBD2 (6 bases). The CDR3 runs 13 residues. The ends were cut back, 0 bases at V and 7 bases at J, with 10 bases in the middle. Germline-derived CDR1 and CDR2 are SGHRS and YFSETQ. The CDR3 DNA sequence: TGCGCCAGCAGCTTGGGGGACTCGCGGACCCAGTACTTC. Protein sequence: CASSLGDSRTQYF. The entire variable domain, with the rest obtained from reference TRBV5-1 and TRBJ2-5, is as follows: KAGVTQTPRYLIKTRGQQVTLSCSPISGHRSVSWYQQTPGQGLQFLFEYFSETQRNKGNFPGRFSGRQFSNSRSEMNVSTLELGDSALYLCASSLGDSRTQYFGPGTRLLVL.

The chain carries TRBV28 and TRBJ2-6; 7 nucleotides align to TRBD2. Germline V gene lookup returns CDR1 MDHEN and CDR2 SYDVKM. CDR3 length equals 17 residues. V shed 7 bases and J 0 bases; nucleotides not matched to a gene: 9. This CDR3 is CASNGSGASSGANVLTF. The CDR3 DNA reads TGTGCCAGCAACGGGAGCGGGGCCAGCTCTGGGGCCAACGTCCTGACTTTC.

In DNA, the CDR3 is TGTGCCAGCGGAAGCGGGACAGGGAAAAGAACCTACGAGCAGTACTTC. Translated: CASGSGTGKRTYEQYF. The V call is TRBV6-4, the J call TRBJ2-7; TRBD1 matches 9 bases. Trimming at V came to 8 bases and at J to 2 bases, leaving 13 bases not matched to a gene. The CDR3 loop spans 16 amino acids. Per germline, CDR1 MRHNA and CDR2 SNTAGT.

This clone came up once. The chain carries TRBV6-1 and TRBJ2-7, with 7 bases lining up with TRBD1. With V trimmed by 7 bases and J by 1 base, 10 bases remained unmatched. Germline CDR1 MNHNS, CDR2 SASEGT. The CDR3 totals 15 residues. Written as DNA, the CDR3 is TGTGCCAGCAAGTTCCGGGACAGAGATTCCTACGAGCAGTACTTC. Residues: CASKFRDRDSYEQYF.

Here the CDR3 DNA reads TGTGCCAGCAGCTCGATACCGGGTCAAGGAAACACCATATATTTT. It is translated as CASSSIPGQGNTIYF. The chain links TRBV5-4 to TRBJ1-3; unclear D gene. The CDR3 totals 15 residues. Trimming took off 3 bases at V and 4 bases at J, with 14 bases between the two ends. The germline CDR1 and CDR2 sequences are SGHNT and YYREEE (reference sequence).

The chain carries TRBV18 and TRBJ2-2; perhaps TRBD1 as D (5 bases). V was shortened by 0 bases and J by 1 base, with 15 bases between the two germline ends. CDR3 size: 18 residues. Looked up from germline, CDR1 is KGHSH and CDR2 is LQKENI. DNA of the CDR3: TGTGCCAGCTCACCACCCCGCCGACAGACGGGGAACACCGGGGAGCTGTTTTTT. It encodes CASSPPRRQTGNTGELFF.

The chain is built from TRBV7-9 and TRBJ1-4, with TRBD1 identical over 8 bases. Germline lookup yields CDR1 SEHNR and CDR2 FQNEAQ (reference sequence). The V gene end was trimmed by 5 bases and the J gene end by 0 bases; junction bases not matched to a gene: 5. The CDR3 totals 16 residues. CDR3 residues: CASSPGTGATNEKLFF. CDR3 sequence (DNA): TGTGCCAGCAGCCCCGGGACAGGAGCAACTAATGAAAAACTGTTTTTT. The full variable domain, in which reference TRBV7-9 and TRBJ1-4 provide the parts outside the CDR3, is DTGVSQNPRHKITKRGQNVTFRCDPISEHNRLYWYRQTLGQGPEFLTYFQNEAQLEKSRLLSDRFSAERPKGSFSTLEIQRTEQGDSAMYLCASSPGTGATNEKLFFGSGTQLSVL.